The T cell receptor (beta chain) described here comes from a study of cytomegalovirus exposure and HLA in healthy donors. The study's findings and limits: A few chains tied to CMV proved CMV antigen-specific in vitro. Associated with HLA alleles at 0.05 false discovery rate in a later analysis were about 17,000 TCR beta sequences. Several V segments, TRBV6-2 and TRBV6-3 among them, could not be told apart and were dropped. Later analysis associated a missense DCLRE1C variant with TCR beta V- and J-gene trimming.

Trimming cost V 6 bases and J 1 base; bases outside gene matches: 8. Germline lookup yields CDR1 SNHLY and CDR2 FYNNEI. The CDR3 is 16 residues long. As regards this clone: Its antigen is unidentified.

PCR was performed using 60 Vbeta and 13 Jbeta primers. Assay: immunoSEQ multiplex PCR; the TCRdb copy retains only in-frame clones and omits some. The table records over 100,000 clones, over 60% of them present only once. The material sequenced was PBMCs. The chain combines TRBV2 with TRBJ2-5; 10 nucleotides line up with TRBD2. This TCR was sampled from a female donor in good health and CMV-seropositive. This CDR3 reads CASRAPSGSGQETQYF. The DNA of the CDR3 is TGTGCCAGCAGGGCCCCTAGCGGGAGTGGCCAAGAGACCCAGTACTTC.